What follows describes a single T cell receptor beta chain. No antigen is known for it. Specified time point: week 35, safety follow-up. What each vaccine dose contained was 300 ug of mutant IDH1 20-mer peptide, accompanied by topical imiquimod. V dropped 4 bases and J dropped 6 bases, with 10 bases sitting between them. CDR3 length: 13 residues. Germline V lookup: CDR1 LNHDA, CDR2 SQIVND (reference sequence). This sample stems from a study of a mutant IDH1 vaccine in newly diagnosed glioma. Study overall: Former treatment meant radiotherapy, temozolomide, or both; the majority had gotten both. At week 47 came visit V13, while visit V12 had come at week 35. Study-wide results and limits: Overall, 93.3% of patients had vaccine-induced immune responses. Apparently, pseudoprogression bore no relation to changes among the top peripheral T cell clonotypes.

Generated by immunoSEQ multiplex PCR, the TCRdb table keeps only in-frame clones and is missing some. Of about 68,000 clones in the sample, about four fifths were seen once. This specimen consisted of PBMCs, obtained from a glioma patient whose treatment included an IDH1 peptide vaccine. This TCR came from a man aged 18-30 years with glioma. The V call is TRBV19, the J call TRBJ2-1; perhaps TRBD2 as D (5 bases). CDR3 coding DNA: TGTGCCAGTAGTAACCCAAGCGGCAATGAGCAGTTCTTC. Its translation: CASSNPSGNEQFF.